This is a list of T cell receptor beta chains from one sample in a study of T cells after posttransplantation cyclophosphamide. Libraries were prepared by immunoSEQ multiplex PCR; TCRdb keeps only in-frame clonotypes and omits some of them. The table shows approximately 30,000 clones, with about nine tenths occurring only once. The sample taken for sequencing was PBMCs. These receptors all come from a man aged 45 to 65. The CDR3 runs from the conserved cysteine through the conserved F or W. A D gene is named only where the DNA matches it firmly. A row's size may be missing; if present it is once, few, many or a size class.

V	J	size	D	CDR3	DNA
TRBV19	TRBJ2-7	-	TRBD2	CASSNQRGGVYEQYF	TGTGCCAGTAGTAACCAGCGGGGGGGCGTGTACGAGCAGTACTTC
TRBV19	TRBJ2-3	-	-	CASIGVSTDTQYF	TGTGCCAGTATAGGGGTTAGCACAGATACGCAGTATTTT
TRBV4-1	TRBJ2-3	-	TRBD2	CASSRGLAGGADTQYF	TGCGCCAGCAGCCGGGGACTAGCGGGAGGGGCAGATACGCAGTATTTT
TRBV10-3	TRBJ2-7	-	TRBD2	CAAGGYSYEQYF	TGTGCCGCGGGAGGCTACTCCTACGAGCAGTACTTC
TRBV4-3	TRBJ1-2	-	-	CASSHDRSYGYTF	TGCGCCAGCAGCCATGACAGGTCCTATGGCTACACCTTC
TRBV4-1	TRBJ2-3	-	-	CASSQDSGLSTDTQYF	TGCGCCAGCAGCCAAGATTCGGGACTTAGCACAGATACGCAGTATTTT
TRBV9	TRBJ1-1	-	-	CASSAGLLRDTRTNTEAFF	TGTGCCAGCAGCGCGGGATTACTCCGGGACACCCGAACGAACACTGAAGCTTTCTTT
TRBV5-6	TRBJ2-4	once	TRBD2	CASSRDPGGLQYF	TGTGCCAGCAGCCGGGACCCGGGGGGACTTCAGTACTTC
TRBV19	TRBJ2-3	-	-	CASSGSLRPTDTQYF	TGTGCCAGTAGCGGGAGTCTGAGGCCCACAGATACGCAGTATTTT
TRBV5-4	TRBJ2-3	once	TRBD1	CASSLDRDVTGLIAQYF	TGTGCCAGCAGCCTCGACAGGGATGTAACGGGATTGATCGCGCAGTATTTT
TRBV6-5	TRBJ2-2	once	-	CASSYNPAGELFF	TGTGCCAGCAGTTATAACCCGGCCGGGGAGCTGTTTTTT